The 21 T cell receptor beta chains listed next were all sequenced from one sample in a study of cytomegalovirus exposure and HLA in healthy donors. The PCR made use of 60 Vbeta and 13 Jbeta primers. Libraries were prepared by immunoSEQ multiplex PCR; TCRdb keeps only in-frame clonotypes and omits some of them. The repertoire includes around 110,000 clones, about 76% of them detected once, and roughly 3.9% sits in the top ten. Source material: PBMCs. The source is a woman in her 30s in good health and CMV-seronegative.

The chain uses TRBV9 and TRBJ2-3; TRBD2 agrees at 7 bases. J gave up 3 bases and V 5 bases, and 6 bases lay outside the gene matches. This CDR3 is 14 amino acids long. In germline, CDR1 is SGDLS, CDR2 YYNGEE. The CDR3 sequence is CASSESGITDTQYF. The CDR3 DNA reads TGTGCCAGCAGTGAGAGCGGGATAACAGATACGCAGTATTTT.

This chain uses TRBV5-1 with TRBJ2-1; 11 positions match TRBD1. V trimming: 4 bases; J trimming: 4 bases; junction bases outside the gene matches: 7. Germline V lookup: CDR1 SGHRS, CDR2 YFSETQ. This CDR3 spans 16 amino acids. CDR3 DNA sequence: TGCGCCAGCAGCGCGTGGACAGGGGGCGGTTACAATGAGCAGTTCTTC. Protein: CASSAWTGGGYNEQFF.

The gene calls are TRBV10-1 and TRBJ2-1; D is unclear. The CDR3 sequence is 13 residues long. Germline-derived CDR1 and CDR2 are WNHNN and SYGVQD (reference sequence). Between the trimmed V and J ends, which lost 4 bases and 3 bases, there was a span of 7 bases. The CDR3 spells CASSGAFYNEQFF. Here the CDR3 DNA reads TGCGCCAGCAGTGGGGCCTTCTACAATGAGCAGTTCTTC.

The chain employs TRBV19 and TRBJ2-2; D uncertain. Germline CDR1 reads LNHDA; CDR2 reads SQIVND (reference sequence). With 6 bases removed from V and 8 bases from J, the gap between germline ends came to 10 bases. This CDR3 has 12 residues. DNA for the CDR3: TGTGCCAGTAGAACCCTTAGTGGGGAGCTGTTTTTT. It is translated as CASRTLSGELFF.

The chain joins TRBV2 to TRBJ2-2; the D is unclear. The CDR3 has 14 amino acids. Per the germline V gene, CDR1 is SNHLY and CDR2 is FYNNEI. Trimming took 6 bases from V and 0 from J, leaving 8 bases between them. The DNA for the CDR3 is TGTGCCAGCAGGACCGACTCGAACACCGGGGAGCTGTTTTTT. Translating it yields CASRTDSNTGELFF.

The chain carries TRBV6-1 and TRBJ2-7, with D possibly being TRBD1 (5 bases). Deletions cut 6 bases from V and 0 bases from J, with 9 bases between. This CDR3 spans 13 amino acids. The germline CDR1 and CDR2 sequences are MNHNS and SASEGT. This CDR3 is CASRVGLSYEQYF. CDR3 in DNA: TGTGCCAGCAGGGTGGGGCTCTCCTACGAGCAGTACTTC.

The genes are TRBV7-8 and TRBJ2-3; 9 nucleotides match TRBD2. The V segment lost 1 base and the J segment 2 bases; nucleotides outside the gene matches: 22. Germline V gene sequence: CDR1 SGHVS, CDR2 FQNEAQ. This CDR3 comprises 22 residues. In nucleotides, the CDR3 is TGTGCCAGCAGCTTAGAAGATGCGTCGACTAGCGGAACCATGAAGACCACAGATACGCAGTATTTT. Translation gives CASSLEDASTSGTMKTTDTQYF. The full variable domain, rest sourced from reference TRBV7-8 and TRBJ2-3, is GAGVSQSPRYKVAKRGQDVALRCDPISGHVSLFWYQQALGQGPEFLTYFQNEAQLDKSGLPSDRFFAERPEGSVSTLKIQRTQQEDSAVYLCASSLEDASTSGTMKTTDTQYFGPGTRLTVL.

This sequence joins TRBV25-1 and TRBJ2-1; 8 nucleotides line up with TRBD2. Germline CDR1 reads MGHDK; CDR2 reads SYGVNS. The CDR3 loop spans 14 amino acids. Unmatched junction bases numbered 3, after V lost 6 bases and J lost 2 bases. CDR3 DNA sequence: TGTGCCAGCAGATCAGCGGGAGCCTACAATGAGCAGTTCTTC. Residues: CASRSAGAYNEQFF.

The chain joins TRBV5-1 to TRBJ2-7; 13 nucleotides align to TRBD2. Germline CDR1 and CDR2: SGHRS and YFSETQ. V was clipped by 4 bases and J by 6 bases; unmatched bases: 7. This CDR3 has 15 amino acids. The CDR3 sequence: CASSGGLAGVVEQYF. The CDR3, as DNA: TGCGCCAGCAGCGGTGGACTAGCGGGAGTTGTCGAGCAGTACTTC.

A single count supports this clone. The chain has TRBV7-2 and TRBJ2-1, with a tentative D call TRBD2 (5 bases). Per the germline V gene, CDR1 is SGHTA and CDR2 is FQGNSA. Trimming shortened V by 5 bases and J by 6 bases, and 20 bases separated the two germline ends. The CDR3 runs to 16 residues. CDR3 sequence (DNA): TGTGCCAGCAGCCCACCAGGCACTAGAAGGGCCAATGAGCAGTTCTTC. As protein: CASSPPGTRRANEQFF.

This clone was found a few times. CDR3: CASSEARQGHYGYTF. As DNA, the CDR3 is TGTGCCAGCAGTGAAGCACGCCAGGGGCACTATGGCTACACCTTC. The J gene is TRBJ1-2, the V gene TRBV6-1; the D gene is possibly TRBD1 (6 bases). Trimming shortened V by 0 bases and J by 3 bases, and 11 bases separated the two germline ends. The CDR3 is 15 amino acids. CDR1 MNHNS and CDR2 SASEGT come from the germline V gene.

The chain employs TRBV6-1 and TRBJ2-3; D possibly corresponds to TRBD2 (6 bases). The V end was cut by 10 bases, the J end by 2 bases, with 10 bases between. Germline CDR1 and CDR2: MNHNS and SASEGT. This CDR3 spans 12 amino acids. The CDR3 protein is CATGTVTDTQYF. The CDR3 DNA reads TGTGCCACTGGGACTGTCACAGATACGCAGTATTTT.

This chain uses TRBV7-8 with TRBJ2-7, with D possibly TRBD1 on 6 matching bases. Germline lookup yields CDR1 SGHVS and CDR2 FQNEAQ. The CDR3 is 14 residues long. The germline V and J ends were trimmed by 5 bases and 2 bases, with 13 bases remaining between them. The CDR3 sequence is CASSLGQQAYEQYF. The CDR3 nucleotides read TGTGCCAGCAGCCTAGGACAGCAAGCCTACGAGCAGTACTTC.

The chain joins TRBV7-2 to TRBJ2-7, with 12 nucleotides matching TRBD2. The CDR3 sequence is 16 residues long. CDR1 is SGHTA and CDR2 is FQGNSA in the germline V gene. The junction had 13 bases not matched to a gene; V was cut back by 6 bases and J by 7 bases. For the CDR3, the DNA is TGTGCCAGCAGGCCTCAGGAAGGACTAGCGGGATTGGAGCAGTACTTC. This codes for CASRPQEGLAGLEQYF.

This sequence joins TRBV28 and TRBJ2-1, with no clear D. The CDR3 runs to 14 residues. V dropped 4 bases and J dropped 9 bases, with 16 bases sitting between them. Looked up from germline, CDR1 is MDHEN and CDR2 is SYDVKM. CDR3 sequence (DNA): TGTGCCAGCAGTTCCAAGACTCTATTGGGTGAGCAGTTCTTC. Translation: CASSSKTLLGEQFF.

J is TRBJ2-7 and V is TRBV28; 8 nucleotides agree with TRBD2. CDR3 length: 15 residues. The V gene's germline CDR1 is MDHEN and CDR2 SYDVKM. V lost 7 bases and J lost 6; bases outside the gene matches: 14. The DNA for the CDR3 is TGTGCCAGCAAACCCGCGGGGAGCGGGAGCTCCGAGCAGTACTTC. Amino acid sequence: CASKPAGSGSSEQYF.

V and J are TRBV4-1 and TRBJ2-1; 8 bases map to TRBD2. This CDR3 spans 17 amino acids. With 2 bases clipped from V and 1 base from J, the junction kept 7 bases outside the gene matches. Germline V lookup: CDR1 MGHRA, CDR2 YSYEKL. The CDR3 DNA is TGCGCCAGCAGCCAATCGAGCGGGGGTGGGTCCTACAATGAGCAGTTCTTC. The encoded protein is CASSQSSGGGSYNEQFF.

The genes are TRBV4-1 and TRBJ2-7, with TRBD2 identical over 7 bases. The V segment lost 5 bases and the J segment 0 bases; nucleotides outside the gene matches: 7. The CDR3 runs to 15 residues. Germline V CDR1 and CDR2: MGHRA, YSYEKL. DNA of the CDR3: TGCGCCAGCAGCACGGGACTACTGAGCTCCTACGAGCAGTACTTC. It yields the protein CASSTGLLSSYEQYF.

The table lists this clone with a count of one. Relative to the germline gene, one junction end is altered; a read error may explain this. The gene calls are TRBV7-9 and TRBJ2-5; 7 nucleotides match TRBD2. Germline V gene sequence: CDR1 SEHNR, CDR2 FQNEAQ (reference sequence). This CDR3 has 16 residues. CDR3 nucleotides: TGTTCCAGCAGCTTATATTCGGGGAGGGGCCAAGAGACCCAGTACTTC. This codes for CSSSLYSGRGQETQYF.

The V and J genes are TRBV5-1 and TRBJ1-1; 11 nucleotides line up with TRBD1. The CDR3 is 14 amino acids. After removal of 4 bases from V and 5 bases from J, the junction contained 4 bases not matched to a gene. Looked up from germline, CDR1 is SGHRS and CDR2 is YFSETQ. The CDR3 reads CASSQGQGVTEAFF. The CDR3 bases are TGCGCCAGCAGCCAGGGACAGGGGGTGACTGAAGCTTTCTTT.

V is TRBV28 and J is TRBJ2-7; 10 nucleotides match TRBD2. Germline-derived CDR1 and CDR2 are MDHEN and SYDVKM. CDR3 size: 15 residues. The V and J ends lost 4 bases and 2 bases, in that order; junction bases with no gene match: 5. CDR3 region: CASSSRLAGAYEQYF. CDR3 bases: TGTGCCAGCAGTTCAAGACTAGCGGGTGCCTACGAGCAGTACTTC.